This T cell receptor beta chain comes out of a study of blood T cell repertoires in COVID-19. The method was immunoSEQ multiplex PCR; TCRdb's version includes in-frame clones alone and lacks a portion of them. The sample yields some 200,000 clones, nearly 90% seen once. V gave up 3 bases and J gave up 0 bases, with 5 bases separating them. From germline, CDR1 is MNHNS and CDR2 SASEGT. CDR3 length: 13 residues. Sequencing was performed on peripheral blood. The receptor's source is a woman between 18 and 30 years old who had recovered from COVID-19. The chain links TRBV6-1 to TRBJ1-2; D remains unclear. CDR3 coding DNA: TGTGCCAGCAGTGACGGAGCTAACTATGGCTACACCTTC. Amino acids: CASSDGANYGYTF.